This T cell receptor (beta chain) was recovered during a study of cytotoxic CD8 clonotypes in ibrutinib-treated CLL. In the study overall: A median 12 months of treatment, range 6 to 36, preceded the collection of response samples. The study's findings and limits: Pretreatment clonality was elevated relative to age-matched healthy donors and paralleled circulating CD8+ T-cell counts. An increase in clonality occurred at ibrutinib response, followed by a return toward baseline at progression. There were few public clonotypes, and on treatment they contracted or stayed stable.

Note on this clone: Antigen specificity is unknown.

Germline lookup yields CDR1 LNHDA and CDR2 SQIVND (reference sequence). V was clipped by 2 bases and J by 0 bases, with 11 bases between them. This CDR3 has 15 amino acids. Method: immunoSEQ multiplex PCR; TCRdb's copy keeps in-frame clones and lacks some. The table lists over 6,000 clones, about four fifths of them singletons. The specimen was PBMCs, collected before ibrutinib treatment. This sequence was found in a human donor with chronic lymphocytic leukemia. V usage is TRBV19 and J usage is TRBJ2-7; D is unclear. The CDR3: CASSIKGPSSYEQYF. The CDR3 DNA is TGTGCCAGTAGTATAAAAGGACCGAGCTCCTACGAGCAGTACTTC.